This is a list of T cell receptor beta chains from one sample in a study of T cells in Graves' hyperthyroidism and ophthalmopathy. TCRdb redid the calling of the multiplex PCR reads with MiXCR, one entry per CDR3 protein. Among about 710,000 distinct CDR3 sequences listed, less than 20% were seen once. Sequenced sample: blood. These receptors were obtained from a man aged 18 to 29 with Graves' hyperthyroidism. The CDR3 runs from the conserved cysteine through the conserved F or W. Each record gives: J gene, clone size, V gene, D gene, CDR3 DNA, CDR3 protein. The D gene is left open where the match is weak. The size entry is marked missing in some rows and otherwise reads once, few, many or a size class.

TRBJ1-5 | - | TRBV30 | - | TGTGCCTGGAGTCCCGGTCTAAGTAGCAATCAGCCCCAGCATTTT | CAWSPGLSSNQPQHF
TRBJ2-7 | - | TRBV4-1 | - | TGCGCCAGCAGCGTTTCCCGGGACTACGAGCAGTACTTC | CASSVSRDYEQYF
TRBJ2-2 | - | TRBV9 | - | TGTGCCAGCAGCGTCGGAGGGCTGGCCGGGGAGCTGTTTTTT | CASSVGGLAGELFF
TRBJ2-1 | - | TRBV12-3/TRBV12-4 | TRBD1 | TGTGCCAGCACCAGACAGGGTTCGACCCCCCAGTTCTTC | CASTRQGSTPQFF
TRBJ2-5 | many | TRBV20-1 | - | TGCAGTGCACCTCCGGGGGTGAGGGAGACCCAGTACTTC | CSAPPGVRETQYF
TRBJ2-7 | many | TRBV4-1 | TRBD1 | TGCGCCAGCAGCCCTACCGAGGGGGCAGCGCGATCCTACGAGCAGTACTTC | CASSPTEGAARSYEQYF
TRBJ2-1 | many | TRBV28 | TRBD2 | TGTGCCTCCCAGACTAGCGGGAGCTGGCACGGCAATGAGCAGTTCTTC | CASQTSGSWHGNEQFF
TRBJ2-7 | - | TRBV4-1 | - | TGCGCCAGCAGCCAAGTTTCCAGGACATACAGCTCCTACGAGCAGTACTTC | CASSQVSRTYSSYEQYF
TRBJ2-5 | many | TRBV9 | TRBD2 | TGTGCCAGCAGCGTAGCGGGACTAGAGGGACAAGAGACCCAGTACTTC | CASSVAGLEGQETQYF
TRBJ1-1 | - | TRBV24-1 | - | TGTGCCACCAGTGACTCGACAGAACTAAACACTGAAGCTTTCTTT | CATSDSTELNTEAFF
TRBJ1-2 | - | TRBV28 | - | TGTGCCAGCAGTTTGAGACAGTTTTATGCCTACACCTTC | CASSLRQFYAYTF
TRBJ1-1 | few | TRBV4-2 | - | TGTGCCAGCAGCCAAGATGATGGAGGGTTCACTGAAGCTTTCTTT | CASSQDDGGFTEAFF
TRBJ2-7 | few | TRBV6-1 | TRBD2 | TGTGCCGACTATAGAGGCGGGAGGTGGGACGAGCAGTACTTC | CADYRGGRWDEQYF
TRBJ2-4 | - | TRBV28 | - | TGTGCCAGCAGTTTCCACCGGTACATTCAGTACTTC | CASSFHRYIQYF
TRBJ2-5 | - | TRBV2 | - | TGTGCCAGCAGTGAGCCCCGGGTGATCCAAGAGACCCAGTACTTC | CASSEPRVIQETQYF
TRBJ1-5 | - | TRBV28 | - | TGTGCCAGCAGTAAAGTAAGGCCCCAGCATTTT | CASSKVRPQHF
TRBJ2-7 | many | TRBV27 | - | TGTGCCAGCAGTATCTTGGGGGGTTTATCCTACGAGCAGTACTTC | CASSILGGLSYEQYF
TRBJ1-4 | - | TRBV20-1 | - | TGCAGTGCTAGCGACAGACTTTCGCCGGGAAAACTGTTTTTT | CSASDRLSPGKLFF
TRBJ2-2 | few | TRBV28 | - | TGTGCCAGCGCGGACAGTCCGAACACCGGGGAGCTGTTTTTT | CASADSPNTGELFF
TRBJ1-2 | many | TRBV28 | - | TGTGCCAGCAGTTTAGGAACGGGCGCTAACTATGGCTACACCTTC | CASSLGTGANYGYTF
TRBJ1-2 | many | TRBV11-2 | - | TGTGCCAGCAGCTCACGGACAAGCTATGGCTACACCTTC | CASSSRTSYGYTF
TRBJ1-1 | many | TRBV12-3/TRBV12-4 | - | TGTGCCAGCAGTTATCAGCAGAACACTGAAGCTTTCTTT | CASSYQQNTEAFF
TRBJ1-6 | - | TRBV11-2 | - | TGTGCCAGCAGCTTAGGGGATTCACCCCTCCACTTT | CASSLGDSPLHF
TRBJ2-3 | few | TRBV19 | TRBD2 | TGTGCCAGTAGTATAGGAGCGGGAGGAGAGGCAGATACGCAGTATTTT | CASSIGAGGEADTQYF
TRBJ1-2 | many | TRBV2 | - | TGTGCCAGCAGCGCTCCGGGACATCTCTATGGCTACACCTTC | CASSAPGHLYGYTF
TRBJ2-5 | - | TRBV28 | - | TGTGCCAGCAGAGGGTCGACTCAAGAGACCCAGTACTTC | CASRGSTQETQYF
TRBJ2-7 | many | TRBV30 | TRBD1 | TGTGCCTGGATTCAGGACAGGGGTAAATACGAGCAGTACTTC | CAWIQDRGKYEQYF
TRBJ1-2 | - | TRBV9 | - | TGTGCCAGCAGCGGGATGGCAGTCAGTGGCTACACCTTC | CASSGMAVSGYTF
TRBJ1-6 | few | TRBV28 | - | TGTGCCAGCAGTCGTGGGGGCGCAGTTTATAATTCACCCCTCCACTTT | CASSRGGAVYNSPLHF
TRBJ2-1 | many | TRBV9 | - | TGTGCCAGCAGCGTAGGACTAGACGCGATCAATGAGCAGTTCTTC | CASSVGLDAINEQFF
TRBJ2-1 | - | TRBV30 | - | TGTGCCTGGAACCAAGGCCTGCACACTAGTGGCTCCTACAATGAGCAGTTCTTC | CAWNQGLHTSGSYNEQFF
TRBJ1-4 | many | TRBV4-1 | - | TGCGCCAGCAGCCAAGGGGGTGAACATGAAAAACTGTTTTTT | CASSQGGEHEKLFF
TRBJ2-1 | many | TRBV9 | - | TGTGCCAGCAGCGTCCCTTCTGGCAATGAGCAGTTCTTC | CASSVPSGNEQFF
TRBJ2-1 | - | TRBV4-1 | - | TGCGCCAGCAGCCCCCCTTCCCTAGCAGAGTACAATGAGCAGTTCTTC | CASSPPSLAEYNEQFF
TRBJ2-1 | few | TRBV20-1 | - | TGCAGTGCTAGAGATAGACTACAGCCCTACAATGAGCAGTTCTTC | CSARDRLQPYNEQFF
TRBJ2-1 | few | TRBV14 | TRBD2 | TGTGCCAGCAGCCAAGATGAGTACACTAGCGGGAGGCTCTGGAGCTCCTACAATGAGCAGTTCTTC | CASSQDEYTSGRLWSSYNEQFF
TRBJ1-5 | - | TRBV18 | - | TGTGCCAGCTCACCTGGACGGATGGAACCCCAGCATTTT | CASSPGRMEPQHF
TRBJ2-3 | many | TRBV28 | TRBD1 | TGTGCCAGCAGTTTCCTGGACAGGGATGCAGATACGCAGTATTTT | CASSFLDRDADTQYF
TRBJ2-1 | many | TRBV7-3 | - | TGTGCCAGCAGCTTAAAATCGGGGCTAGCGAGGAATGAGCAGTTCTTC | CASSLKSGLARNEQFF
TRBJ1-3 | few | TRBV29-1 | - | TGCAGCGTGGCTGGGCGAAGCTCTGGAAACACCATATATTTT | CSVAGRSSGNTIYF
TRBJ1-4 | many | TRBV7-8 | - | TGTGCCAGCAGTCATAGTACCGAAAAACTGTTTTTT | CASSHSTEKLFF
TRBJ1-5 | - | TRBV28 | - | TGTGCCAGCAGTTTCAACGGGGCGGGTAATCAGCCCCAGCATTTT | CASSFNGAGNQPQHF
TRBJ2-7 | few | TRBV30 | - | TGTGCCTGGAGTCTCCGAACTAGCCCCGCTGACGAGCAGTACTTC | CAWSLRTSPADEQYF
TRBJ1-2 | many | TRBV28 | - | TGTGCCAGCAGTCCTCGGCCGGCGGAATACTATGGCTACACCTTC | CASSPRPAEYYGYTF
TRBJ1-5 | - | TRBV5-5 | TRBD1 | TGTGCCAGCAGCTTGATGGGACAGGGGAACCAGCCCCAGCATTTT | CASSLMGQGNQPQHF
TRBJ2-1 | - | TRBV20-1 | TRBD2 | TGCAGTGCTAGAGACTATAGCGGGAGGGGTTACAATGAGCAGTTCTTC | CSARDYSGRGYNEQFF
TRBJ2-5 | many | TRBV9 | - | TGTGCCAGCAGCATTGCCGGTTCGGGAGATGAGACCCAGTACTTC | CASSIAGSGDETQYF
TRBJ2-5 | - | TRBV15 | - | TGTGCCACCAGCACGGTGGGGGAGACCCAGTACTTC | CATSTVGETQYF
TRBJ2-4 | - | TRBV27 | TRBD2 | TGTGCCAGCAGAAGGCTAGCGGGAGTTAGAGCCAAAAACATTCAGTACTTC | CASRRLAGVRAKNIQYF